One and the same sample provided the 19 T cell receptor beta chains below, sequenced in a study of blood T cell repertoires in COVID-19. Method: immunoSEQ multiplex PCR; TCRdb's copy keeps in-frame clones and lacks some. The sample yields 65,000 to 90,000 clones, approximately 78% seen once. The sample was peripheral blood. The receptors here all came from a man between 60 and 75 years old with acute or convalescent COVID-19.

The rearrangement joins TRBV6-2 or TRBV6-3 to TRBJ1-5, with 7 bases identical to TRBD1. The ends lost 6 bases at V and 4 bases at J; junction bases unmatched: 12. Germline V gene lookup returns CDR1 MNHEY and CDR2 SVGEGT. The CDR3 has 16 residues. CDR3: CASSPISTGKNQPQHF. Here the CDR3 DNA reads TGTGCCAGCAGCCCAATCTCGACAGGGAAAAATCAGCCCCAGCATTTT.

The rearrangement joins TRBV28 to TRBJ1-1; maybe TRBD1 (5 bases). Trimming took off 6 bases at V and 0 bases at J, with 14 bases between the two ends. Germline CDR1 reads MDHEN; CDR2 reads SYDVKM. CDR3 size: 15 residues. The CDR3 nucleotides read TGTGCCAGCAGCCGTAGGGGACTCATGAACACTGAAGCTTTCTTT. Translation: CASSRRGLMNTEAFF.

V is TRBV5-1 and J is TRBJ1-2, with 9 bases that match TRBD1. Trimming removed 4 bases from V and 6 bases from J; junction bases left unmatched: 10. The CDR3 is made up of 15 amino acids. Germline assignment: CDR1 SGHRS and CDR2 YFSETQ. The CDR3 loop is CASSRDLGQGDGYTF. The CDR3 coding sequence is TGCGCCAGCAGCCGTGACCTGGGACAGGGCGATGGCTACACCTTC. The complete variable domain, with remaining parts taken from reference TRBV5-1 and TRBJ1-2, reads KAGVTQTPRYLIKTRGQQVTLSCSPISGHRSVSWYQQTPGQGLQFLFEYFSETQRNKGNFPGRFSGRQFSNSRSEMNVSTLELGDSALYLCASSRDLGQGDGYTFGSGTRLTVV.

V usage is TRBV14 and J usage is TRBJ2-3; TRBD2 aligns across 9 bases. In germline, CDR1 is SGHDN, CDR2 FVKESK. This CDR3 is 16 amino acids long. V lost 4 bases to trimming and J lost 2 bases; unmatched junction nucleotides: 7. The CDR3 DNA follows: TGTGCCAGCAGCCGCCTCAGCGGGGGGCTCACAGATACGCAGTATTTT. Its translation is CASSRLSGGLTDTQYF.

This clone showed up just a few times. The chain has TRBV27 and TRBJ1-2; a weak D match, TRBD1 (6 bases). Trimming removed 4 bases at V and 1 base at J, with 13 bases between. This CDR3 spans 15 amino acids. Germline loops: CDR1 MNHEY, CDR2 SMNVEV (reference sequence). The CDR3 sequence is CASSYGGARNYGYTF. Here the CDR3 DNA reads TGTGCCAGCAGTTATGGGGGGGCTCGTAACTATGGCTACACCTTC.

This clone was detected only once. One junction end does not reproduce the germline sequence, and a read error may be involved. The chain carries TRBV2 and TRBJ1-1; no firm D call. From germline, CDR1 is SNHLY and CDR2 FYNNEI. The CDR3 runs 13 residues. CDR3 residues: CASTESGDTEAFF. The CDR3 nucleotides are TGTGCCAGCACTGAATCCGGGGACACTGAAGCTTTCTTT.

The CDR3 reads CASSRIPLRRYNSPLHF. The CDR3 DNA follows: TGTGCCAGCAGCAGGATCCCACTCCGCAGGTATAATTCACCCCTCCACTTT. This chain links TRBV21-1 with TRBJ1-6; the table calls TRBD1, which could not be checked here. TRBV21-1 is termed a pseudogene. The CDR3 has 17 residues.

The chain combines TRBV18 with TRBJ2-3; D might be TRBD2 (6 bases). The germline V gene encodes CDR1 KGHSH and CDR2 LQKENI. V was trimmed by 8 bases and J by 3 bases, leaving 12 bases between them. CDR3 size: 13 residues. The CDR3 DNA is TGTGCCAGCGCGGGGCAGGGTACAGATACGCAGTATTTT. This sequence encodes CASAGQGTDTQYF.

The chain carries TRBV5-1 and TRBJ1-1; D ambiguous. The CDR3 totals 13 residues. Trimming shortened V by 0 bases and J by 7 bases, and 10 bases separated the two germline ends. Looked up from germline, CDR1 is SGHRS and CDR2 is YFSETQ. In DNA form, the CDR3 reads TGCGCCAGCAGCTTGGCCCTTACGGGTGAAGCTTTCTTT. Translation: CASSLALTGEAFF.

This chain's CDR3 is CASRGTGGNQPQHF. CDR3 bases: TGTGCCAGTAGGGGGACGGGGGGCAATCAGCCCCAGCATTTT. This chain links TRBV19 with TRBJ1-5; possible D gene TRBD1, 5 bases. Germline CDR1 and CDR2: LNHDA and SQIVND (reference sequence). The CDR3 runs to 14 residues. Trimming took 6 bases from V and 2 from J, leaving 11 bases between them.

V gene TRBV6-2 or TRBV6-3 combines with J gene TRBJ2-7, with a tentative D call TRBD2 (5 bases). The ends were cut back, 5 bases at V and 4 bases at J, with 18 bases in the middle. This CDR3 spans 15 amino acids. CDR1 and CDR2 (germline): MNHEY, SVGEGT. The CDR3 DNA sequence: TGTGCCAGCAGTGACCCCGGGATTCCCCCTTACGAGCAGTACTTC. It translates to CASSDPGIPPYEQYF.

This clone was seen more than once but under ten times. The J gene is TRBJ2-3, the V gene TRBV7-9, with 9 bases that match TRBD1. The V gene's germline CDR1 is SEHNR and CDR2 FQNEAQ (reference sequence). The CDR3 has 13 amino acids. V lost 6 bases to trimming and J lost 4 bases; unmatched junction nucleotides: 2. The CDR3 sequence: CASSTGGADTQYF. CDR3 nucleotide sequence: TGTGCCAGCAGTACAGGGGGCGCAGATACGCAGTATTTT.

This clone came up once. V and J are TRBV9 and TRBJ1-3, with D unresolved. Germline V gives CDR1 SGDLS, CDR2 YYNGEE. This CDR3 comprises 18 residues. V shed 0 bases and J shed 0 bases, with 16 bases lying between them. Here the CDR3 reads CASSVERDLALSGNTIYF. The CDR3 DNA is TGTGCCAGCAGCGTAGAACGGGATCTGGCACTCTCTGGAAACACCATATATTTT.

This chain uses TRBV6-2 or TRBV6-3 with TRBJ1-6; 8 bases are a match to TRBD1. The CDR3 is 16 residues long. J was trimmed by 10 bases and V by 6 bases; bases with no gene match: 14. CDR1 is MNHEY and CDR2 is SVGEGT in the germline V gene. DNA of the CDR3: TGTGCCAGCAGCCACGACGCCGGACAGGGAAAGTCACCCCTCCACTTT. Its protein product is CASSHDAGQGKSPLHF.

The chain joins TRBV7-9 to TRBJ2-7; D might be TRBD2 (6 bases). V lost 4 bases, J lost 2 bases, and 15 bases lay in between. The germline V gene encodes CDR1 SEHNR and CDR2 FQNEAQ (reference sequence). This CDR3 is built from 15 residues. The CDR3, as DNA: TGTGCCAGCAGCTCGGTTGGAGGGCTCACCTACGAGCAGTACTTC. Encoded protein: CASSSVGGLTYEQYF.

The V and J genes are TRBV18 and TRBJ1-5; D unresolved. Germline V CDR1 and CDR2: KGHSH, LQKENI. Trimming left V 5 bases short and J 4 bases short, with 9 bases between. This CDR3 comprises 13 residues. The CDR3 reads CASSGSKNQPQHF. CDR3 coding DNA: TGTGCCAGCTCAGGGAGCAAGAATCAGCCCCAGCATTTT.

This rearrangement joins TRBV7-8 to TRBJ1-3, with a tentative D call TRBD1 (6 bases). The CDR3 spans 13 residues. Germline lookup yields CDR1 SGHVS and CDR2 FQNEAQ. The germline V and J ends were trimmed by 5 bases and 3 bases, with 8 bases remaining between them. CDR3 in amino acids: CASSRRGGNTIYF. Written as DNA, the CDR3 is TGTGCCAGCAGCCGCAGGGGTGGAAACACCATATATTTT. The variable domain in full, with the rest retrieved from reference TRBV7-8 and TRBJ1-3, is GAGVSQSPRYKVAKRGQDVALRCDPISGHVSLFWYQQALGQGPEFLTYFQNEAQLDKSGLPSDRFFAERPEGSVSTLKIQRTQQEDSAVYLCASSRRGGNTIYFGEGSWLTVV.

The rearrangement uses TRBV13 and TRBJ2-5; 7 nucleotides agree with TRBD1. Unmatched junction bases numbered 6, after V lost 5 bases and J lost 0 bases. Germline CDR1 is PRHDT and CDR2 is FYEKMQ (reference sequence). The CDR3 is made up of 15 amino acids. CDR3 sequence (DNA): TGTGCCAGCAGCAACCATCAGGGGGACCAAGAGACCCAGTACTTC. Its protein product is CASSNHQGDQETQYF.

This clone has only one observation. V and J are TRBV7-2 and TRBJ2-5; no clear D gene. Germline CDR1 is SGHTA and CDR2 is FQGNSA. This CDR3 contains 14 residues. V lost 3 bases to trimming and J lost 4 bases, with 12 bases between them. The CDR3 is CASSFLSATETQYF. CDR3 in DNA: TGTGCCAGCAGCTTTTTGTCAGCGACAGAGACCCAGTACTTC.